This is a list of T cell receptor beta chains from one sample in a study of T cell changes during pregnancy in multiple sclerosis. Generated by immunoSEQ multiplex PCR, the TCRdb table keeps only in-frame clones and is missing some. There are tens of thousands of clones in the sample; roughly 90% occur only once, and around 11% lies in the top ten. Material: CD8+ T cells from peripheral blood mononuclear cells, obtained in the third trimester of pregnancy. The receptors stem from a female donor with multiple sclerosis, enrolled in a pregnancy study. CDR3s include the opening cysteine and the closing phenylalanine or tryptophan. The D gene is left open where the match is weak. The listing skips clone size in some rows; elsewhere it reads once, few, many or a size class.

TRBV18	TRBJ1-2	-	-	CASSRSSVEFNYGYTF	TGTGCCAGCTCACGATCCTCCGTGGAGTTTAACTATGGCTACACCTTC
TRBV11-3	TRBJ2-2	-	-	CASSPGQGPGELFF	TGTGCCAGCAGCCCAGGGCAGGGTCCCGGGGAGCTGTTTTTT
TRBV6-5	TRBJ2-3	-	-	CASRQYFPDTQYF	TGTGCCAGCAGACAGTACTTCCCAGATACGCAGTATTTT
TRBV4-3	TRBJ2-1	-	TRBD1	CASSPTGGSYNEQFF	TGCGCCAGCAGCCCGACAGGGGGCTCCTACAATGAGCAGTTCTTC
TRBV7-9	TRBJ1-2	-	-	CASSLAGTPEDYGYTF	TGTGCCAGCAGCTTAGCTGGGACACCTGAGGACTATGGCTACACCTTC
TRBV25-1	TRBJ2-5	-	-	CASGGPWYF	TGTGCCAGCGGGGGCCCCTGGTACTTC
TRBV6-6	TRBJ2-7	-	-	CASSRFRDSYEQYF	TGTGCCAGCAGTCGGTTCCGGGACTCCTACGAGCAGTACTTC
TRBV9	TRBJ1-4	-	-	CASSVGSATNEKLFF	TGTGCCAGCAGCGTAGGAAGCGCAACTAATGAAAAACTGTTTTTT
TRBV9	TRBJ1-2	-	TRBD1	CASSPRDRGRVDRGYTF	TGTGCCAGCAGTCCCCGGGACAGGGGGCGGGTTGATCGGGGCTACACCTTC
TRBV7-6	TRBJ2-7	-	TRBD1	CASSPRTGGPYEQYF	TGTGCCAGCAGCCCCCGGACAGGGGGCCCCTACGAGCAGTACTTC
TRBV5-4	TRBJ2-7	-	-	CASSLLGQEQYEQYF	TGTGCCAGCAGCTTGTTGGGGCAGGAACAGTACGAGCAGTACTTC
TRBV13	TRBJ2-7	-	TRBD1	CASSLGQGANEQYF	TGTGCCAGCAGCTTGGGACAGGGGGCTAACGAGCAGTACTTC
TRBV10-3	TRBJ1-2	-	TRBD1	CATQNRGDGYTF	TGTGCTACCCAAAACAGGGGTGATGGCTACACCTTC
TRBV2	TRBJ1-1	large	-	CASSWGPEAFF	TGTGCCAGCAGCTGGGGGCCTGAAGCTTTCTTT
TRBV5-4	TRBJ1-2	-	-	CASSLVPADYGYTF	TGTGCCAGCAGCTTGGTACCTGCGGACTATGGCTACACCTTC
TRBV4-2	TRBJ2-5	-	TRBD2	CASSQSGLAGGRQETQYF	TGTGCCAGCAGCCAAAGCGGACTAGCGGGGGGCCGGCAAGAGACCCAGTACTTC
TRBV4-2	TRBJ2-7	-	TRBD2	CASSPPGLVYEQYF	TGTGCCAGCAGCCCGCCGGGACTAGTCTACGAGCAGTACTTC
TRBV4-3	TRBJ2-3	once	-	CASSQGTLAQDTQYF	TGCGCCAGCAGCCAAGGGACCCTAGCGCAAGATACGCAGTATTTT
TRBV18	TRBJ2-1	-	TRBD2	CASSGLAGEQFF	TGTGCCAGCTCGGGGCTAGCGGGTGAGCAGTTCTTC
TRBV29-1	TRBJ1-2	-	-	CSVEYHREHYGYTF	TGCAGCGTTGAGTATCACAGAGAACATTATGGCTACACCTTC
TRBV5-1	TRBJ2-2	-	-	CASSLAVRINTGELFF	TGCGCCAGCAGCTTGGCCGTCAGGATAAACACCGGGGAGCTGTTTTTT
TRBV27	TRBJ2-3	-	-	CASSFAGYAQYF	TGTGCCAGCAGTTTTGCAGGATACGCGCAGTATTTT
TRBV19	TRBJ1-5	-	TRBD1	CASGQGAMGYSNQPQHF	TGTGCCAGTGGACAGGGGGCAATGGGTTATAGCAATCAGCCCCAGCATTTT
TRBV18	TRBJ2-7	-	TRBD1	CASSLYSDRVYEQYF	TGTGCCAGCTCACTTTATTCGGACAGGGTCTACGAGCAGTACTTC
TRBV5-4	TRBJ2-7	-	TRBD2	CASTIAGGRAYEQYF	TGTGCCAGCACGATAGCGGGAGGACGAGCCTACGAGCAGTACTTC
TRBV4-3	TRBJ1-1	-	-	CASSQEWQKMNTEAFF	TGCGCCAGCAGCCAAGAGTGGCAGAAGATGAACACTGAAGCTTTCTTT
TRBV6-1	TRBJ2-7	-	TRBD1	CASRSRTGPFYEQYF	TGTGCCAGCAGATCCAGGACAGGGCCCTTCTACGAGCAGTACTTC
TRBV7-9	TRBJ2-5	-	-	CASSPPYGETQYF	TGTGCCAGCAGCCCACCTTACGGGGAGACCCAGTACTTC
TRBV11-3	TRBJ2-2	-	-	CASSPSSRVGNTGELFF	TGTGCCAGCAGCCCGAGCTCCAGGGTAGGGAACACCGGGGAGCTGTTTTTT
TRBV27	TRBJ1-6	-	TRBD1	CATTIRGQGGGSYNSPLHF	TGTGCCACTACGATTAGGGGACAGGGTGGCGGGTCCTATAATTCACCCCTCCACTTT
TRBV5-1	TRBJ2-7	-	-	CASSPSGLVGHPYEQYF	TGCGCCAGCAGCCCCTCGGGGTTAGTGGGACACCCCTACGAGCAGTACTTC
TRBV9	TRBJ2-3	-	-	CASSGGAFADTQYF	TGTGCCAGCAGCGGTGGGGCTTTCGCAGATACGCAGTATTTT
TRBV6-5	TRBJ2-2	-	-	CAVHSGGELFF	TGTGCCGTTCACTCGGGCGGGGAGCTGTTTTTT
TRBV27	TRBJ2-1	-	-	CASSSPGWGEQFF	TGTGCCAGCTCCTCCCCGGGGTGGGGTGAGCAGTTCTTC
TRBV19	TRBJ1-3	-	-	CASTDRASGNTIYF	TGTGCCAGTACGGACAGAGCCTCTGGAAACACCATATATTTT
TRBV7-8	TRBJ2-7	-	-	CASSVGGGAYEQYF	TGTGCCAGCAGCGTGGGTGGCGGGGCCTACGAGCAGTACTTC
TRBV7-9	TRBJ2-2	-	-	CASSQISGELFF	TGTGCCAGCAGCCAGATATCCGGGGAGCTGTTTTTT
TRBV15	TRBJ1-1	few	-	CATSRDRGDTEAFF	TGTGCCACCAGCAGAGATCGGGGGGACACTGAAGCTTTCTTT
TRBV19	TRBJ2-5	-	-	CASSIFAGQETQYF	TGTGCCAGTAGTATCTTTGCGGGCCAAGAGACCCAGTACTTC
TRBV7-9	TRBJ2-7	-	-	CASSPRGEYEQYF	TGTGCCAGCAGCCCGAGAGGCGAGTACGAGCAGTACTTC
TRBV6-5	TRBJ1-5	-	-	CASSRRSNQPQHF	TGTGCCAGCAGCCGGAGGAGCAATCAGCCCCAGCATTTT
TRBV27	TRBJ2-1	once	-	CASTLTGNEQFF	TGTGCCAGCACCCTGACGGGGAATGAGCAGTTCTTC
TRBV10-3	TRBJ2-2	-	-	CAISDLERSPNTGELFF	TGTGCCATCAGTGACCTGGAGAGATCCCCCAACACCGGGGAGCTGTTTTTT
TRBV19	TRBJ1-2	-	TRBD1	CATSTGNLGGYTF	TGTGCCACCTCGACAGGGAATCTGGGTGGCTACACCTTC
TRBV5-6	TRBJ2-3	-	TRBD1	CASSLGHRGTSTDTQYF	TGTGCCAGCAGCTTGGGACACAGGGGGACGAGCACAGATACGCAGTATTTT
TRBV30	TRBJ2-7	-	TRBD2	CAWSGWTSGRIAGSYEQYF	TGTGCCTGGAGTGGGTGGACTAGCGGGAGGATAGCGGGGTCCTACGAGCAGTACTTC
TRBV5-6	TRBJ2-3	-	TRBD2	CASSLASGSPDTQYF	TGTGCCAGCAGCTTGGCTAGCGGGAGCCCAGATACGCAGTATTTT
TRBV6-1	TRBJ2-5	-	-	CASSESPRGAETQYF	TGTGCCAGCAGTGAATCCCCGCGGGGTGCGGAGACCCAGTACTTC
TRBV6-1	TRBJ2-6	-	-	CASSDYGGGANVLTF	TGTGCCAGCAGTGATTACGGGGGTGGGGCCAACGTCCTGACTTTC
TRBV7-8	TRBJ1-3	once	-	CASSPPGDGSGNTIYF	TGTGCCAGCAGCCCCCCTGGAGACGGCTCTGGAAACACCATATATTTT
TRBV19	TRBJ2-1	-	-	CASSILVIKNEQFF	TGTGCCAGTAGTATACTAGTCATCAAGAATGAGCAGTTCTTC
TRBV11-2	TRBJ2-7	-	TRBD2	CASSKLAGDDEQYF	TGTGCCAGCAGCAAACTAGCGGGAGATGACGAGCAGTACTTC